This TCR beta chain originates from a study of response to subunit inactivated influenza vaccine. Study-wide findings and caveats: The authors put forward the suggestion that each seasonal influenza vaccination may bring in only a limited number of new T cells.

The V segment lost 5 bases and the J segment 4 bases; nucleotides outside the gene matches: 5. This CDR3 comprises 15 residues. TCRdb called the RT-PCR reads again in MiXCR, with one record for every CDR3 protein. The sample shows 200,000 to 250,000 distinct CDR3 sequences, less than 15% of them seen only once. This clonotype showed up many times. Its antigen is still unknown. The receptor was isolated from a man aged 50-60 years who received an inactivated influenza vaccine. Source: non-naive T cells sorted from PBMCs, taken around 15 days before vaccination. The rearrangement joins TRBV12-3 or TRBV12-4 to TRBJ2-5; 12 positions agree with TRBD1. In DNA, the CDR3 is TGTGCCAGCAGTCCCGGGACAGGGGGCTTAGAGACCCAGTACTTC. Its translation is CASSPGTGGLETQYF.